Sequencing of this T cell receptor beta chain was carried out in a study of T cell repertoires in cytomegalovirus infection. On the study more broadly: Public TCR beta signatures provided an indication of both CMV infection and a matching HLA type.

Looked up from germline, CDR1 is SGHTA and CDR2 is FQGTGA. The CDR3 is 14 amino acids. V shed 2 bases and J shed 9 bases, with 16 bases lying between them. General study results and limits: HLA-C-restricted CMV-specific TCR beta clonotypes prevailed in the ex vivo response.

With respect to this clonotype: Antigen specificity is unknown.

Each CDR3 protein is one row after TCRdb ran MiXCR on the reads. The table lists approximately 500,000 distinct CDR3 sequences, 33% of them singletons. The receptor was isolated from a human donor in good health (CMV status not recorded). Some clones in this sample may be carry-over from other donors' samples. The chain employs TRBV7-3 and TRBJ2-5; D not resolved. The sample consisted of cultured PBMCs, taken from culture after CMV antigen stimulation. The CDR3 bases are TGTGCCAGCAGCTTAGACGCCCCCCAGAGCGCCCAGTACTTC. Translating it yields CASSLDAPQSAQYF.